The source of this T cell receptor beta chain is a study of blood T cell repertoires in COVID-19. Study background: Specimens from acute and convalescent COVID-19 originated in the United States, Italy and Spain.

The V gene's germline CDR1 is GTSNPN and CDR2 SVGIG (reference sequence). V lost 2 bases and J lost 3, with 14 bases in between. The CDR3 consists of 15 residues. This table comes from immunoSEQ multiplex PCR, and its TCRdb copy is limited to in-frame clones, with some not included. The sample lists over 200,000 clones; 90% were seen once. The sequenced material came from peripheral blood. The chain is built from TRBV30 and TRBJ2-1; weak D call: TRBD2 (6 bases). The TCR comes from a man aged 30 to 39 with COVID-19, enrolled during active disease. The CDR3 DNA is TGTGCCTGGAGTCTCACCGGGAGCCTCTACAATGAGCAGTTCTTC. This sequence encodes CAWSLTGSLYNEQFF.